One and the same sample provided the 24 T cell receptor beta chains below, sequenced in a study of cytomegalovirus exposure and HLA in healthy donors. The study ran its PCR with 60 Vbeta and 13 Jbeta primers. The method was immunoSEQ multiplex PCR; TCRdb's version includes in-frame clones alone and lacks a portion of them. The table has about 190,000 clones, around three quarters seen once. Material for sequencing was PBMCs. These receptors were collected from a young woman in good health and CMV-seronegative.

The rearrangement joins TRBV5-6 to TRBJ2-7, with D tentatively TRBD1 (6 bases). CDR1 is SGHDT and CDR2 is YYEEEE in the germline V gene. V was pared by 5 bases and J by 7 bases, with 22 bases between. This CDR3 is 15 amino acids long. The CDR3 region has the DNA TGTGCCAGCAGTTTTACCCGGGACATCTTTAGGGAGCAGTACTTC. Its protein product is CASSFTRDIFREQYF.

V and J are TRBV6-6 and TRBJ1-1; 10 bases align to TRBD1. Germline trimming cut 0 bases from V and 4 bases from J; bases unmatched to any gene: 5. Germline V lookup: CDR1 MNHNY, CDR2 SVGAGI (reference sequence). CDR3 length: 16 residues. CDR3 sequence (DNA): TGTGCCAGCAGTTACTCCGGGACAGGGGTGAGCACTGAAGCTTTCTTT. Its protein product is CASSYSGTGVSTEAFF.

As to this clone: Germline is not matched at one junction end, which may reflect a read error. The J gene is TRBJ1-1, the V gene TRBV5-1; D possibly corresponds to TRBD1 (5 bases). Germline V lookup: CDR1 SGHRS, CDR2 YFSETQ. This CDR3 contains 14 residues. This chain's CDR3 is CASSLERGNTEALF. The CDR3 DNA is TGCGCCAGCAGCTTGGAACGGGGGAACACTGAAGCTCTCTTT.

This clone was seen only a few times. The chain's CDR3 is CASSLTSGTTGELFF. In nucleotides, the CDR3 is TGCGCCAGCAGCTTAACTAGCGGAACCACCGGGGAGCTGTTTTTT. The chain couples TRBV5-1 to TRBJ2-2; 8 nucleotides line up with TRBD2. The CDR3 totals 15 residues. After removal of 2 bases from V and 4 bases from J, the junction contained 4 bases not matched to a gene. Germline-derived CDR1 and CDR2 are SGHRS and YFSETQ.

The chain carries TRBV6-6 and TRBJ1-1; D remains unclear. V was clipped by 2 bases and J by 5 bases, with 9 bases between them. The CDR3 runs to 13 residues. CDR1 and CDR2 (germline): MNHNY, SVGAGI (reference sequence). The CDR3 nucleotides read TGTGCCAGCAGTTACGGCAGTATTACTGAAGCTTTCTTT. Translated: CASSYGSITEAFF.

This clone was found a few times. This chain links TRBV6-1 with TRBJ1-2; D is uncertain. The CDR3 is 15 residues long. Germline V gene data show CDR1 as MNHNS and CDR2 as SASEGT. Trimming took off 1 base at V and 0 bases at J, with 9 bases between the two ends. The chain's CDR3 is CASSEGYGANYGYTF. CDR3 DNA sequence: TGTGCCAGCAGTGAAGGTTACGGAGCTAACTATGGCTACACCTTC.

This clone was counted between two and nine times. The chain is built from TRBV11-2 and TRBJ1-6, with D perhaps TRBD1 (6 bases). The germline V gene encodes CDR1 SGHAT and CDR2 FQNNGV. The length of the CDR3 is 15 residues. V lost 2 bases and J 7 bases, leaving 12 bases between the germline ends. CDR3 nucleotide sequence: TGTGCCAGCAGCTTACGGTCAGGGGCGAATTCACCCCTCCACTTT. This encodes CASSLRSGANSPLHF. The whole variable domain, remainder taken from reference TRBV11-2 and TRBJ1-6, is EAGVAQSPRYKIIEKRQSVAFWCNPISGHATLYWYQQILGQGPKLLIQFQNNGVVDDSQLPKDRFSAERLKGVDSTLKIQPAKLEDSAVYLCASSLRSGANSPLHFGNGTRLTVT.

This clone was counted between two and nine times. Written as DNA, the CDR3 is TGCGCCAGCAGCCAAGCACTAGCGGACAATGAGCAGTTCTTC. Amino acid sequence: CASSQALADNEQFF. The V gene is TRBV4-1, the J gene TRBJ2-1; 8 bases are shared with TRBD2. The CDR3 is 14 residues long. Germline CDR1 reads MGHRA; CDR2 reads YSYEKL. Germline trimming cut 1 base from V and 5 bases from J; bases unmatched to any gene: 1.

For the CDR3, the DNA is TGTGCCAGCAGCCTGGGGGGGGCGAGCACTGAAGCTTTCTTT. Translation: CASSLGGASTEAFF. The chain uses TRBV21-1 and TRBJ1-1. TRBV21-1 is listed as a pseudogene. The CDR3 consists of 14 residues.

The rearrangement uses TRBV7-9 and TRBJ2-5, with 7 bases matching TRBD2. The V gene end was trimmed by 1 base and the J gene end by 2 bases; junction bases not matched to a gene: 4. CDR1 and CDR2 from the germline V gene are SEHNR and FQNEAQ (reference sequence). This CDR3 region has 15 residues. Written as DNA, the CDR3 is TGTGCCAGCAGCTTAGTCCAGCGGGAACAAGAGACCCAGTACTTC. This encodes CASSLVQREQETQYF.

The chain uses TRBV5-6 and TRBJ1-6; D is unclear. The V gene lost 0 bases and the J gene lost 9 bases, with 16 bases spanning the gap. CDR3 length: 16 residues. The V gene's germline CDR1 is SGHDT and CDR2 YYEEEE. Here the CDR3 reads CASSLASGTWSSPLHF. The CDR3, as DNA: TGTGCCAGCAGCTTGGCCTCTGGAACATGGAGTTCACCCCTCCACTTT.

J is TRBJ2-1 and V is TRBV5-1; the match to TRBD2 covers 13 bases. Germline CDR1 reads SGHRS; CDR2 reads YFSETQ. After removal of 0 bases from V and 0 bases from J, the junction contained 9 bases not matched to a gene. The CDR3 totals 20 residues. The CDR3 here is CASSLGELAGGRSSYNEQFF. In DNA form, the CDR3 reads TGCGCCAGCAGCTTGGGGGAACTAGCGGGGGGGCGCAGCTCCTACAATGAGCAGTTCTTC.

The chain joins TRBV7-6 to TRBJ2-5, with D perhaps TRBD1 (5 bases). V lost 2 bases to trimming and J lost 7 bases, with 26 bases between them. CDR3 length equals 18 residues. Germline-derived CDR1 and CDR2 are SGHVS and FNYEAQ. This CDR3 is CASSLNPPGLQIQGTQYF. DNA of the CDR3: TGTGCCAGCAGCTTAAACCCCCCGGGCCTCCAGATCCAGGGGACCCAGTACTTC. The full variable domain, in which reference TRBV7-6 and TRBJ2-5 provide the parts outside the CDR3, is GAGVSQSPRYKVTKRGQDVALRCDPISGHVSLYWYRQALGQGPEFLTYFNYEAQQDKSGLPNDRFSAERPEGSISTLTIQRTEQRDSAMYRCASSLNPPGLQIQGTQYFGPGTRLLVL.

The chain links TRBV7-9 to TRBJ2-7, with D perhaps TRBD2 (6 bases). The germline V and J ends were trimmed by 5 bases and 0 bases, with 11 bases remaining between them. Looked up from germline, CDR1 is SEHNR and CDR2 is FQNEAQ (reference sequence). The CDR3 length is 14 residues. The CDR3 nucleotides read TGTGCCAGCAGCAGGGACGGGAGCTCCTACGAGCAGTACTTC. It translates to CASSRDGSSYEQYF.

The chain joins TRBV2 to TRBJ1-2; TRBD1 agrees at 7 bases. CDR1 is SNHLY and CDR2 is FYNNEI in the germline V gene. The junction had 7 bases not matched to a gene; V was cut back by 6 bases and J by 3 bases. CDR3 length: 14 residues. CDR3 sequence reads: CASRGNTGDYGYTF. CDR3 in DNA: TGTGCCAGCAGAGGAAATACAGGGGACTATGGCTACACCTTC.

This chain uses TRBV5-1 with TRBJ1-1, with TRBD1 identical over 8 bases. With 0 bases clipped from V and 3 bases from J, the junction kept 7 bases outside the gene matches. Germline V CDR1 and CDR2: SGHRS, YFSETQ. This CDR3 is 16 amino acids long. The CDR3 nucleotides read TGCGCCAGCAGCTTGGGCGACAGGGGAACCTACACTGAAGCTTTCTTT. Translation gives CASSLGDRGTYTEAFF.

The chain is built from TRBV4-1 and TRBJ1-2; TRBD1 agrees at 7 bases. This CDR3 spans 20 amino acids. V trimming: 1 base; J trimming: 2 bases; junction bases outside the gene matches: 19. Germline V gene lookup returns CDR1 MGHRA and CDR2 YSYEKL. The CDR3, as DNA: TGCGCCAGCAGCCAAGTCCCGTGGACAGGCGGGAATCTGACAAACTATGGCTACACCTTC. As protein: CASSQVPWTGGNLTNYGYTF.

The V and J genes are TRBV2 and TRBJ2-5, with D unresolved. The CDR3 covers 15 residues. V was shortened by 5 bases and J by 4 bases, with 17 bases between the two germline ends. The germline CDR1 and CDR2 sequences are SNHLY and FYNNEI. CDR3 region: CASSYIYYSGETQYF. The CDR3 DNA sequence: TGTGCCAGCAGTTACATCTACTACTCGGGAGAGACCCAGTACTTC.

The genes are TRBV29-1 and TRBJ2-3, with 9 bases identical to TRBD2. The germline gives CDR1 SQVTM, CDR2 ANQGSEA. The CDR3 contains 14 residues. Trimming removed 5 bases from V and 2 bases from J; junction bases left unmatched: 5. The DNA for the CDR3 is TGCAGCGTTCAGACTAGCGGCCTCACAGATACGCAGTATTTT. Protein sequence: CSVQTSGLTDTQYF.

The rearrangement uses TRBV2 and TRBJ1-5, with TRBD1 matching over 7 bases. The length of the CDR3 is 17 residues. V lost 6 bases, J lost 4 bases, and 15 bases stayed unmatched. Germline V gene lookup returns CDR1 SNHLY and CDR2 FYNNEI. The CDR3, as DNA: TGTGCCAGCAGCCAAACAAGGGACAGTCGTCGAAATCAGCCCCAGCATTTT. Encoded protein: CASSQTRDSRRNQPQHF. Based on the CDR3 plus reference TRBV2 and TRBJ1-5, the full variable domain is EPEVTQTPSHQVTQMGQEVILRCVPISNHLYFYWYRQILGQKVEFLVSFYNNEISEKSEIFDDQFSVERPDGSNFTLKIRSTKLEDSAMYFCASSQTRDSRRNQPQHFGDGTRLSIL.

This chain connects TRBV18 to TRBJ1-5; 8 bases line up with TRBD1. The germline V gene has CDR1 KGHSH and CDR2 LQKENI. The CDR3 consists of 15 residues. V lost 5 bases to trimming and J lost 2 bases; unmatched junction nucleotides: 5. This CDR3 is CASSGSDRGNQPQHF. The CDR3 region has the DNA TGTGCCAGCTCAGGATCGGACAGGGGCAATCAGCCCCAGCATTTT.

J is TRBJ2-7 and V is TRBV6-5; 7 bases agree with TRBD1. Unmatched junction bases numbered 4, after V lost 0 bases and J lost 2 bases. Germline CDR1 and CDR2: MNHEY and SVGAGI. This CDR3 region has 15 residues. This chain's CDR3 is CASSYSPGQPYEQYF. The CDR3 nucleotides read TGTGCCAGCAGTTACTCCCCGGGACAGCCCTACGAGCAGTACTTC.

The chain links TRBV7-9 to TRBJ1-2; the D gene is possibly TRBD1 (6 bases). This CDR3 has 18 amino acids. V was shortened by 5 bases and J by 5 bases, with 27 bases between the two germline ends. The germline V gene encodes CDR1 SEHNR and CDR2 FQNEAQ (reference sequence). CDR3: CASSPRAILEQGLYGYTF. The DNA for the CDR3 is TGTGCCAGCAGCCCTAGGGCCATTCTTGAACAGGGCCTTTATGGCTACACCTTC.

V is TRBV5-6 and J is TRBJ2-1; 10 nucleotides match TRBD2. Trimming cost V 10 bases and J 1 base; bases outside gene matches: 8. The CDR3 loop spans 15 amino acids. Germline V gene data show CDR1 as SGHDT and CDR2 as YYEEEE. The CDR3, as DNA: TGTGCCGGGCTTACTAGCGGGGAATCCTACAATGAGCAGTTCTTC. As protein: CAGLTSGESYNEQFF. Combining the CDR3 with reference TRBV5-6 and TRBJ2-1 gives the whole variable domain DAGVTQSPTHLIKTRGQQVTLRCSPKSGHDTVSWYQQALGQGPQFIFQYYEEEERQRGNFPDRFSGHQFPNYSSELNVNALLLGDSALYLCAGLTSGESYNEQFFGPGTRLTVL.